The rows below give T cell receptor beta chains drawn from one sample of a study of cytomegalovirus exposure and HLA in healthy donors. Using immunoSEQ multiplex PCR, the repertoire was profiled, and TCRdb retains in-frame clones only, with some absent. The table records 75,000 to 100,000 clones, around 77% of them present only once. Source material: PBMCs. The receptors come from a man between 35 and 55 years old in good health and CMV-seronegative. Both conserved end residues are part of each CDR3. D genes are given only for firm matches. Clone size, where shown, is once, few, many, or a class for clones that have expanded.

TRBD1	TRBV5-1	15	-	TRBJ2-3	TGCGCCAGCAGCAAAGGACAGGGGATGACAGATACGCAGTATTTT	CASSKGQGMTDTQYF
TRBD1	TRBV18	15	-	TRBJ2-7	TGTGCCAGCTCAACGACGACAGGGGGCTCCTACGAGCAGTACTTC	CASSTTTGGSYEQYF
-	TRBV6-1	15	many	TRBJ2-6	TGTGCCAGCAGTGGCGCTCACTCTGGGGCCAACGTCCTGACTTTC	CASSGAHSGANVLTF
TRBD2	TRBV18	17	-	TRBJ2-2	TGTGCCAGCTCACCACAGGAGCGGGGCGCGGGTACCGGGGAGCTGTTTTTT	CASSPQERGAGTGELFF
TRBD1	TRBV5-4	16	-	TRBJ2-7	TGTGCCAGCAGCCAATACGGGACAGGCAACTCCTACGAGCAGTACTTC	CASSQYGTGNSYEQYF
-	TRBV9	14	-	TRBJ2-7	TGTGCCAGCAGCGTAGGACAGGCCCCCTACGAGCAGTACTTC	CASSVGQAPYEQYF
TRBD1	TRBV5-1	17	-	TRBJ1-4	TGCGCCAGCAGCTTCACCTTTCTGGGACAGGGTGGGGAAAAACTGTTTTTT	CASSFTFLGQGGEKLFF
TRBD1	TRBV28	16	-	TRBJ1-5	TGTGCCAGCAGCCTTACAGGGGGAGGAAGCAATCAGCCCCAGCATTTT	CASSLTGGGSNQPQHF
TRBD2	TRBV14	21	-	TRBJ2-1	TGTGCCAGCAGCCAAGTTTGGACTAGCGGGAGGGCCTTCAGGGACTACAATGAGCAGTTCTTC	CASSQVWTSGRAFRDYNEQFF
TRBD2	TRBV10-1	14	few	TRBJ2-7	TGCGCCAGGGAAGGGCGGGAGTTAACCTACGAGCAGTACTTC	CAREGRELTYEQYF
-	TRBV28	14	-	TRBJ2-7	TGTGCCAGCAGTTTTTACGGGAGTTTCTACGAGCAGTACTTC	CASSFYGSFYEQYF
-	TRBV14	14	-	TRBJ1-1	TGTGCCAGCAGCCAACAACTGGTGAACACTGAAGCTTTCTTT	CASSQQLVNTEAFF
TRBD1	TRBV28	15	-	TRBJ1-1	TGTGCCAGCCCCGCGTCGGGCAGGGGGGACACTGAAGCTTTCTTT	CASPASGRGDTEAFF
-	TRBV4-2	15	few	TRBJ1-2	TGTGCCAGCAGCCAAGATTGGAGGATTGGCTATGGCTACACCTTC	CASSQDWRIGYGYTF
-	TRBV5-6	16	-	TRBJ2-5	TGTGCCAGCAGCATATCCGGGACACAGTACCAAGAGACCCAGTACTTC	CASSISGTQYQETQYF
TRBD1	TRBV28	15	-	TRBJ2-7	TGTGCCAGCAGTTCCGGCGGGACAGGGGTTGACGAGCAGTACTTC	CASSSGGTGVDEQYF
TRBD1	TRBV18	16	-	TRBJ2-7	TGTGCCAGCTCACCAAGCCCAGGACAGGGCCCCTACGAGCAGTACTTC	CASSPSPGQGPYEQYF
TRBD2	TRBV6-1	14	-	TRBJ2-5	TGTGCCAGCGTTCGGGGGGGTGGCTTGGAGACCCAGTACTTC	CASVRGGGLETQYF
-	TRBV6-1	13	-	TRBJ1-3	TGTGCCAGCAGTGAATCTACCACGAACACCATATATTTT	CASSESTTNTIYF
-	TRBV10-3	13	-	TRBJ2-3	TGTGCCACGACACCCAGGGATTCAGATACGCAGTATTTT	CATTPRDSDTQYF
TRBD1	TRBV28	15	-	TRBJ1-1	TGTGCCAGCAGTTTCCCCGACAGGGGGAATACTGAAGCTTTCTTT	CASSFPDRGNTEAFF
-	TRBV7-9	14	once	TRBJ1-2	TGTGCCAGCAGCTTAGCGATCGGGTTCTCCGGCTACACCTTC	CASSLAIGFSGYTF
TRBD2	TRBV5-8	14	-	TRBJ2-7	TGTGCCAGCAGCTTTTTAGCGGGAGGTGGCGAGCAGTACTTC	CASSFLAGGGEQYF
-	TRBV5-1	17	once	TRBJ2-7	TGCGCCAGCAGCTTGACTTCGACTGCCGAAGGTCCCTACGAGCAGTACTTC	CASSLTSTAEGPYEQYF
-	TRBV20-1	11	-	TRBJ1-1	TGCAGTGCTAACGGGAACACTGAAGCTTTCTTT	CSANGNTEAFF
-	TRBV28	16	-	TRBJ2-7	TGTGCCAGCAGTTTATTGGGCGGGGGCGCGTCCTACGAGCAGTACTTC	CASSLLGGGASYEQYF
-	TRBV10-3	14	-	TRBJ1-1	TGTGCCATCAGTGAGGGACAGCAGAACACTGAAGCTTTCTTT	CAISEGQQNTEAFF
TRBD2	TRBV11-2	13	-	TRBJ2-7	TGTGCCAGCAGCTTAGGAAGCGGGGGCGAGCAGTACTTC	CASSLGSGGEQYF
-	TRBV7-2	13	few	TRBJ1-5	TGTGCCAGCAGCCCGGGTCGTGGCCAGCCCCAGCATTTT	CASSPGRGQPQHF
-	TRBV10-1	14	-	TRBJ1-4	TGCGCCAGCAGCGTCTCAGGGAAGAGTGAAAAACTGTTTTTT	CASSVSGKSEKLFF
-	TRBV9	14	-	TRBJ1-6	TGTGCCAGCAGCGAAAGCGGACTTAATTCACCCCTCCACTTT	CASSESGLNSPLHF
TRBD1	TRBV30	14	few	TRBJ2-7	TGTGCCTGGAGTCCCGGACAGGGCCTTGACGAGCAGTACTTC	CAWSPGQGLDEQYF
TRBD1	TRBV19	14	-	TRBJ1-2	TGTGCCAGTAGCTCGGGACAGCCCCTCTATGGCTACACCTTC	CASSSGQPLYGYTF
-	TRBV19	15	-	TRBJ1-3	TGTGCCAGTAGTATAGGAGGAAACTCTGGAAACACCATATATTTT	CASSIGGNSGNTIYF
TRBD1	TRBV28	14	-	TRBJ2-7	TGTGCCAGCAGTTTAAGGACAGGGAGGCACGAGCAGTACTTC	CASSLRTGRHEQYF
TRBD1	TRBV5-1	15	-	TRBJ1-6	TGCGCCAGCAGCCCACAGGGGGAGCGGGCTTCACCCCTCCACTTT	CASSPQGERASPLHF
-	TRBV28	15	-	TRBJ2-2	TGTGCCAGCAGTTTAGGACACTCGAACACCGGGGAGCTGTTTTTT	CASSLGHSNTGELFF
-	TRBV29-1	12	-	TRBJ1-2	TGCAGCGGAGCCAATGCCGCTTATGGCTACACCTTC	CSGANAAYGYTF
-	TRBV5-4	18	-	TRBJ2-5	TGTGCCAGCAGCCTGGACGCGGTGCGCGGGGGCTACCAAGAGACCCAGTACTTC	CASSLDAVRGGYQETQYF
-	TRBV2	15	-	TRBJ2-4	TGTGCCAGCAGTGAGGGCAGGTTAGCCAAAAACATTCAGTACTTC	CASSEGRLAKNIQYF
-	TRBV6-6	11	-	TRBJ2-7	TGTGCCAGCAGCCTTGGGCGCGAGCAGTACTTC	CASSLGREQYF
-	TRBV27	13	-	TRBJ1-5	TGTGCCAGCAGTTACACAGGGACTCAGCCCCAGCATTTT	CASSYTGTQPQHF
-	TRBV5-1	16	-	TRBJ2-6	TGCGCCAGCAGCTTGGGAGGACAGTCTGGGGCCAACGTCCTGACTTTC	CASSLGGQSGANVLTF
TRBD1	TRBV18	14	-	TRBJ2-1	TGTGCCAGCTCATCCTTAGGGACAGCAAATGAGCAGTTCTTC	CASSSLGTANEQFF
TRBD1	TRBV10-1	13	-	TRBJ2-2	TGCGCCAGCCGACAGGGACACACCGGGGAGCTGTTTTTT	CASRQGHTGELFF
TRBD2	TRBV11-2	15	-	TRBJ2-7	TGTGCCAGCAGCTTAATCGCGGGAGAGACGGGAGAGCAGTACTTC	CASSLIAGETGEQYF
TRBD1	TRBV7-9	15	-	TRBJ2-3	TGTGCCAGCAGCCCGGGGGACAGGGGCGGAGATACGCAGTATTTT	CASSPGDRGGDTQYF
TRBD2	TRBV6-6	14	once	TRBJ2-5	TGTGCCAGCCGGACTAGCGGGATGAAGGAGACCCAGTACTTC	CASRTSGMKETQYF
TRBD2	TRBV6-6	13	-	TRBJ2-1	TGTGCCAGCAGTTACTCGGGCGGGGGGCTGCAGTTCTTC	CASSYSGGGLQFF
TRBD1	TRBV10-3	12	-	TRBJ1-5	TGTGCCACCCAGCAGGGGGATCAGCCCCAGCATTTT	CATQQGDQPQHF
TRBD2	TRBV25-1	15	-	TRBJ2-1	TGTGCCAGCAGTCGTGCAGGAAGCGGGGCATCTGAGCAGTTCTTC	CASSRAGSGASEQFF
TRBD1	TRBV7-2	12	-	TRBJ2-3	TGTGCCAGCAGCGACAGGGGTGGCACGCAGTATTTT	CASSDRGGTQYF
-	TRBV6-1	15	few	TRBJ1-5	TGTGCCAGCAGTGAAGCGGGTAGGAGTAATCAGCCCCAGCATTTT	CASSEAGRSNQPQHF
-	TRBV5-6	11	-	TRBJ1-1	TGTGCCAGCAGCAGAGGGTTTGAAGCTTTCTTT	CASSRGFEAFF
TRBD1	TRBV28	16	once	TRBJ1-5	TGTGCCAGCAGTTCAAACAGGGGGCCCCAGAATCAGCCCCAGCATTTT	CASSSNRGPQNQPQHF